The source of this TCR beta chain is a study of CD8+ T cells in alopecia areata. Study overall: A 6-month off-drug phase came after tofacitinib, which had lasted 6 to 18 months. Affected scalp percentage determined the severity score of treated patients. Findings of the study overall: While patients received tofacitinib, many expanded lesional clones remained present in scalp and blood. Sequence data from scalp samples additionally include resident alphabeta T cells of normal skin.

As concerns this clone: Its specificity is not known.

After isolation, RNA underwent reverse transcription to generate cDNA as the sequencing template. Profiled with immunoSEQ multiplex PCR; TCRdb holds only in-frame clones, not every one. The sample yields approximately 200,000 clones, roughly 50% seen once. The treatment denotes: oral pan-JAK inhibitor, 5-10 mg twice daily. CDR3 size: 15 residues. CDR1 SEHNR and CDR2 FQNEAQ come from the germline V gene (reference sequence). V was clipped by 4 bases and J by 6 bases; unmatched bases: 4. The sequenced sample was CD4+ T cells sorted from blood, obtained at week 24, from a patient treated with tofacitinib. The V gene is TRBV7-9, the J gene TRBJ2-2; 11 bases fit TRBD1. The receptor's source is a human donor with alopecia areata. CDR3 DNA sequence: TGTGCCAGCAGCTCGCCGGGACAGGGGGCCGGGGAGCTGTTTTTT. This translates into CASSSPGQGAGELFF.